The present TCR beta chain was sequenced within a study of response to subunit inactivated influenza vaccine. Germline V gene lookup returns CDR1 SGDLS and CDR2 YYNGEE. This CDR3 is 15 amino acids long. V was pared by 0 bases and J by 4 bases, with 11 bases between. TCRdb ran MiXCR on the RT-PCR reads and lists one entry per CDR3 protein. The sample has approximately 490,000 distinct CDR3 sequences; approximately 7.7% are singletons. Here the sequenced sample was PBMCs from blood, taken roughly 24 months after vaccination. The sequence derives from a man aged 45 to 75 who received an inactivated influenza vaccine. The V gene is TRBV9, the J gene TRBJ2-1; the D gene is possibly TRBD2 (6 bases). CDR3 nucleotide sequence: TGTGCCAGCAGCGTAGGACACGGGACTTACAATGAGCAGTTCTTC. The encoded protein is CASSVGHGTYNEQFF.